This entry concerns a single T cell receptor (beta chain). Its antigen is currently unknown. The culture ran for approximately 11 days before CD4+ T cells were isolated. The individual was infected with SARS-CoV-2 between March and December 2020, as confirmed by PCR. Two doses of BNT162b2 or mRNA-1273 vaccine were administered to participants. This sample was included in a study of vaccination effects on CD4 cells after COVID-19. About the study: CD4+ T cells specific for antigen were expanded with viral peptide pools by the ViraFEST assay before sequencing. Overall study results and limits: In the late period after vaccination, infection- and vaccine-induced clones contracted markedly. The study had few convalescent patients and no early post-infection timepoints.

V was trimmed by 2 bases and J by 5 bases, leaving 14 bases between them. This CDR3 comprises 15 residues. Germline CDR1 reads SGHAT; CDR2 reads FQNNGV. Only in-frame clones appear in the TCRdb table, and some are missing; sequencing was by immunoSEQ multiplex PCR. The sample gives some 40,000 clones, 76% of which show up once; about 3.7% is in the top ten. The starting material was CD4+ T cells from PBMCs cultured without peptide, obtained after COVID-19 vaccination. The chain carries TRBV11-2 and TRBJ2-3; D remains unclear. The receptor's source is a human donor who had a prior SARS-CoV-2 infection. The CDR3 region has the DNA TGTGCCAGCAGCTTACCGTGGCTAGATCGAGATACGCAGTATTTT. It encodes CASSLPWLDRDTQYF.